This passage covers 28 T cell receptor beta chains from one sample sequenced in a study of blood T cells in healthy people across ages. Then a second PCR, running about 6 to 12 cycles, was carried out with a sample-barcoded 5' primer and a J-beta primer mix. MiXCR, applied by TCRdb to the 5' RACE reads, yields one record per CDR3 protein. The sample lists some 1.8 million distinct CDR3 sequences, more than 35% occurring once. Input material: blood. The origin of the receptors is a human donor in good health.

Only one count was recorded for this clonotype. V usage is TRBV20-1 and J usage is TRBJ2-1; 7 bases align to TRBD1. With 4 bases clipped from V and 5 bases from J, the junction kept 8 bases outside the gene matches. CDR3 length: 14 amino acids. Germline V gives CDR1 DFQATT, CDR2 SNEGSKA (reference sequence). CDR3 protein: CSAITGVGDNEQFF. In nucleotides, the CDR3 is TGCAGTGCTATAACAGGGGTCGGGGACAATGAGCAGTTCTTC.

The rearrangement links TRBV7-2 to TRBJ2-4, with D possibly TRBD2 on 6 matching bases. The J call is uncertain, as TRBJ2-5 better fits the DNA end. This CDR3 has 14 residues. Germline V gene data show CDR1 as SGHTA and CDR2 as FQGNSA. CDR3 in amino acids: CASSFMGSGETQYF. CDR3 in DNA: TGTGCCAGCAGCTTTATGGGTAGCGGAGAGACCCAGTACTTC.

The table lists this clonotype with a few counts. The CDR3 protein is CASSVEQDAYNEQFF. In nucleotides, the CDR3 is TGTGCCAGCAGCGTAGAACAGGACGCCTACAATGAGCAGTTCTTC. The chain has TRBV9 and TRBJ2-1; D might be TRBD1 (5 bases). This CDR3 has 15 residues. Germline CDR1 and CDR2: SGDLS and YYNGEE. The ends were cut back, 0 bases at V and 2 bases at J, with 9 bases in the middle.

The chain employs TRBV5-1 and TRBJ2-6; D not resolved. The germline gives CDR1 SGHRS, CDR2 YFSETQ. Trimming shortened V by 4 bases and J by 0 bases, and 11 bases separated the two germline ends. The CDR3 runs 16 residues. The DNA of the CDR3 is TGCGCCAGCAGCGGTACGGTCTCCTCTGGGGCCAACGTCCTGACTTTC. It specifies CASSGTVSSGANVLTF.

There are a few counts of this clonotype. This sequence joins TRBV6-5 and TRBJ2-7, with 10 bases identical to TRBD1. After removal of 7 bases from V and 4 bases from J, the junction contained 7 bases not matched to a gene. The CDR3 totals 14 residues. From germline, CDR1 is MNHEY and CDR2 SVGAGI. Here the CDR3 reads CASTLTGGGYEQYF. DNA of the CDR3: TGTGCCAGCACCCTGACAGGGGGCGGTTACGAGCAGTACTTC.

Details on this clonotype: The junction does not match germline at one end; this may be a read error. The chain has TRBV5-4 and TRBJ2-3; 8 nucleotides align to TRBD1. CDR1 SGHNT and CDR2 YYREEE come from the germline V gene (reference sequence). The CDR3 is 16 amino acids. As DNA, the CDR3 is TGTGCCAGCAGCCACCGGACAGGGCCCAGCACAGCTACGCAGTATTTT. This encodes CASSHRTGPSTATQYF. Variable domain in full (rest from reference TRBV5-4 and TRBJ2-3): ETGVTQSPTHLIKTRGQQVTLRCSSQSGHNTVSWYQQALGQGPQFIFQYYREEENGRGNFPPRFSGLQFPNYSSELNVNALELDDSALYLCASSHRTGPSTATQYFGPGTRLTVL.

This clonotype has just one count. This chain uses TRBV15 with TRBJ1-2; no firm D call. There are 15 residues in the CDR3. Germline V CDR1 and CDR2: LNHNV, YYDKDF (reference sequence). V was cut by 1 base and J by 0 bases, with 9 bases left in between. CDR3 DNA sequence: TGTGCCACCAGCAGAGTTGAGTGGCCTAACTATGGCTACACCTTC. Translating it yields CATSRVEWPNYGYTF.

This clonotype came up a few times. The rearrangement links TRBV7-9 to TRBJ2-4; the D is unclear. TRBJ2-7 explains the end of the DNA better; the J call may be wrong. The CDR3 totals 12 residues. From germline, CDR1 is SEHNR and CDR2 FQNEAQ (reference sequence). The CDR3: CASSSSKDEQYF. In nucleotides, the CDR3 is TGTGCCAGCAGCTCCTCTAAGGACGAGCAGTACTTC.

CDR3 loop: CASSLPFAGGPHEQFF. CDR3 DNA: TGTGCCAGCAGCCTCCCCTTTGCGGGGGGGCCACATGAGCAGTTCTTC. The chain joins TRBV3-1 to TRBJ2-1; 9 nucleotides line up with TRBD2. CDR1 and CDR2 from the germline V gene are LGHDT and YNNKEL (reference sequence). After removal of 4 bases from V and 8 bases from J, the junction contained 12 bases not matched to a gene. The CDR3 totals 16 residues.

Points on this clonotype: Just one base apart from a much larger clone, this may be a read error. DNA of the CDR3: TGCAGTGCTAGGAGGAGCACTGAAGCTTTCTTT. This sequence encodes CSARRSTEAFF. V usage is TRBV20-1 and J usage is TRBJ1-1; D remains unclear. The CDR3 has 11 residues. The V and J ends lost 3 bases and 4 bases respectively, with 6 bases between them. CDR1 and CDR2 (germline): DFQATT, SNEGSKA (reference sequence).

As for this clonotype: The junction differs from germline at one of its ends, possibly a read error. J is TRBJ2-3 and V is TRBV28, with a possible D match to TRBD1 (6 bases). The germline gives CDR1 MDHEN, CDR2 SYDVKM. This CDR3 comprises 16 residues. DNA of the CDR3: TGTGCCAGCAGTGAGAGAGGGGGAGCTAGCACAGATGCGCAGTATTTT. Encoded protein: CASSERGGASTDAQYF.

This chain joins TRBV7-9 and TRBJ2-7, with TRBD1 matching over 7 bases. This CDR3 is 17 amino acids long. The germline V gene encodes CDR1 SEHNR and CDR2 FQNEAQ (reference sequence). J lost 2 bases, V lost 5 bases, and 15 bases had no gene match. The CDR3 DNA reads as TGTGCCAGCAGCAAAGGGAACAGGGGAAACAGTGCCTACGAGCAGTACTTC. Translating gives CASSKGNRGNSAYEQYF.

Worth noting for this clonotype: A read error is likely, as this CDR3 ends without the conserved phenylalanine or tryptophan. The J gene is TRBJ2-3, the V gene TRBV5-1; D gene unclear. The CDR3 loop spans 13 amino acids. Germline-derived CDR1 and CDR2 are SGHRS and YFSETQ. Trimming stripped 0 bases from V and 0 bases from J, with 2 bases between. The CDR3 is CASSLESTDTQYI. The CDR3 DNA reads TGCGCCAGCAGCTTGGAGAGCACAGATACGCAGTATATT.

Details on this clonotype: At one end, the junction sequence differs from germline, possibly due to a read error. The chain has TRBV5-1 and TRBJ2-1; perhaps TRBD1 as D (7 bases). The germline gives CDR1 SGHRS, CDR2 YFSETQ. This CDR3 has 16 amino acids. CDR3 nucleotides: TGCACCAGCAGCGCGGGACAGAAAAGCTCCTACAATGAGCAGTTCTTC. Its protein is CTSSAGQKSSYNEQFF.

The genes are TRBV2 and TRBJ1-5, with 11 bases fitting TRBD1. The CDR3 consists of 17 residues. Germline V gene sequence: CDR1 SNHLY, CDR2 FYNNEI. V gave up 2 bases and J gave up 1 base; unmatched junction bases: 4. CDR3 nucleotide sequence: TGTGCCAGCAGTGAACCGGGACAGGGGGAAAGCAATCAGCCCCAGCATTTT. Translation gives CASSEPGQGESNQPQHF.

This clonotype was observed a handful of times. Written as DNA, the CDR3 is TGTGCCAGCAGACCCCAGGGGAGAAGCTATGGCTACACCTTC. This encodes CASRPQGRSYGYTF. The rearrangement joins TRBV6-1 to TRBJ1-2; a possible D gene is TRBD1 (6 bases). Germline CDR1 reads MNHNS; CDR2 reads SASEGT. This CDR3 spans 14 amino acids. V lost 6 bases and J lost 4, with 15 bases in between.

This clonotype was observed a few times. V gene TRBV10-3 combines with J gene TRBJ2-3; D is unclear. The V end was cut by 4 bases, the J end by 2 bases, with 10 bases between. The CDR3 runs to 14 residues. CDR1 is ENHRY, CDR2 SYGVKD, per germline. DNA of the CDR3: TGTGCCATCAGTGTGAAGGATTTCACAGATACGCAGTATTTT. Its translation is CAISVKDFTDTQYF.

The chain employs TRBV6-2 or TRBV6-3 and TRBJ2-4; D might be TRBD2 (6 bases). Trimming shortened V by 5 bases and J by 13 bases, and 39 bases separated the two germline ends. The germline V gene encodes CDR1 MNHEY and CDR2 SVGEGT. The CDR3 is made up of 20 amino acids. The CDR3 here is CASSPEGLRRLTSSYNVQYF. In DNA, the CDR3 is TGTGCCAGCAGTCCCGAGGGACTGCGTAGACTTACGAGCTCCTACAATGTGCAGTACTTC.

In this sample, this clonotype turned up a few times. The chain carries TRBV29-1 and TRBJ2-7, with D unclear. CDR1 and CDR2 from the germline V gene are SQVTM and ANQGSEA. This CDR3 contains 12 residues. The germline V and J ends were trimmed by 6 bases and 3 bases, with 12 bases remaining between them. CDR3 amino acids: CSVGRTNYEQYF. The CDR3 nucleotides are TGCAGCGTCGGCAGGACCAACTACGAGCAGTACTTC.

This clonotype has just one count. V usage is TRBV27 and J usage is TRBJ2-1, with a tentative D call TRBD1 (6 bases). The CDR3 length is 15 residues. CDR1 is MNHEY, CDR2 SMNVEV, per germline (reference sequence). V lost 3 bases to trimming and J lost 0 bases, with 9 bases between them. The CDR3 DNA reads as TGTGCCAGCAGTTTCGGGACAACCTCCTACAATGAGCAGTTCTTC. As protein: CASSFGTTSYNEQFF.

The gene calls are TRBV5-1 and TRBJ2-7; perhaps TRBD1 as D (5 bases). The length of the CDR3 is 15 residues. Germline assignment: CDR1 SGHRS and CDR2 YFSETQ. Trimming cost V 2 bases and J 2 bases, with 14 bases left between them. The CDR3 here is CASSFRAGSPYEQYF. CDR3 DNA sequence: TGCGCCAGCAGCTTCAGGGCAGGAAGCCCCTACGAGCAGTACTTC. Together with reference TRBV5-1 and TRBJ2-7, the CDR3 gives the full variable domain: KAGVTQTPRYLIKTRGQQVTLSCSPISGHRSVSWYQQTPGQGLQFLFEYFSETQRNKGNFPGRFSGRQFSNSRSEMNVSTLELGDSALYLCASSFRAGSPYEQYFGPGTRLTVT.

This clonotype has more than one count but fewer than ten. The V call is TRBV15, the J call TRBJ1-5; perhaps TRBD1 as D (5 bases). Between the trimmed V and J ends, which lost 0 bases and 7 bases, there was a span of 16 bases. Per the germline V gene, CDR1 is LNHNV and CDR2 is YYDKDF (reference sequence). This CDR3 contains 16 residues. In DNA, the CDR3 is TGTGCCACCAGCAGAGATTCTTCCAGGGCTGGACAGCCCCAGCATTTT. Protein product: CATSRDSSRAGQPQHF.

CDR3 sequence reads: CASSTGTSGTSSYEQFF. DNA for the CDR3: TGTGCCAGCAGTACCGGGACTAGCGGTACTAGCTCCTACGAGCAGTTCTTC. This sequence joins TRBV28 and TRBJ2-1; 11 nucleotides line up with TRBD2. Germline V gene sequence: CDR1 MDHEN, CDR2 SYDVKM. The CDR3 is 17 amino acids. V lost 5 bases, J lost 10 bases, and 16 bases stayed unmatched. Variable domain in full (rest from reference TRBV28 and TRBJ2-1): DVKVTQSSRYLVKRTGEKVFLECVQDMDHENMFWYRQDPGLGLRLIYFSYDVKMKEKGDIPEGYSVSREKKERFSLILESASTNQTSMYLCASSTGTSGTSSYEQFFGPGTRLTVL.

This clonotype has a handful of counts. This sequence joins TRBV7-9 and TRBJ2-3; the D gene could be TRBD1 or TRBD2 (5 bases each). Deletions cut 2 bases from V and 1 base from J, with 16 bases between. Looked up from germline, CDR1 is SEHNR and CDR2 is FQNEAQ (reference sequence). The CDR3 has 17 amino acids. DNA of the CDR3: TGTGCCAGCAGCTTAACCCCTGGGCAGGGAGGCACAGATACGCAGTATTTT. This translates into CASSLTPGQGGTDTQYF.

CDR3 in amino acids: CASGVVGQGHEQYF. CDR3 bases: TGTGCCAGCGGAGTTGTGGGACAGGGCCACGAGCAGTACTTC. The chain employs TRBV12-3 or TRBV12-4 and TRBJ2-5; 9 positions match TRBD1. With the DNA end fitting TRBJ2-7 better, the J assignment may be wrong. This CDR3 comprises 14 residues.

This clonotype was observed a handful of times. The genes are TRBV5-1 and TRBJ1-1; 9 bases align to TRBD1. J lost 7 bases, V lost 2 bases, and 9 bases had no gene match. CDR1 and CDR2 from the germline V gene are SGHRS and YFSETQ. The CDR3 sequence is 15 residues long. CDR3 bases: TGCGCCAGCAGCTTATGGATTGGGACAGGGATTGAAGCTTTCTTT. Protein sequence: CASSLWIGTGIEAFF.

The chain employs TRBV20-1 and TRBJ1-4, with D unresolved. The germline V and J ends were trimmed by 1 base and 0 bases, with 6 bases remaining between them. The germline CDR1 and CDR2 sequences are DFQATT and SNEGSKA (reference sequence). The CDR3 runs 14 residues. The CDR3 spells CSARVHATNEKLFF. CDR3 bases: TGCAGTGCTAGAGTTCATGCAACTAATGAAAAACTGTTTTTT.

This clonotype was seen more than once but under ten times. J is TRBJ1-4 and V is TRBV28, with no clear D. Per the germline V gene, CDR1 is MDHEN and CDR2 is SYDVKM. Trimming cost V 5 bases and J 0 bases, with 10 bases left between them. The CDR3 covers 15 residues. CDR3 sequence (DNA): TGTGCCAGCAGTGAAGGGTATGCAACTAATGAAAAACTGTTTTTT. It translates to CASSEGYATNEKLFF.